This passage covers 15 T cell receptor beta chains from one sample sequenced in a study of shared clonotypes between healthy human individuals. Naive CD8 cells comprised CD45RO-negative, CCR7-positively selected cells, excluding terminally differentiated effector memory CD45RA+ cells. Here immunoSEQ multiplex PCR was the method, and the copy in TCRdb shows in-frame clones only, minus some. The repertoire holds millions of clones, 85% to 95% seen once, with about 1.8% in the top ten. Sequencing was carried out using naive CD8+ T cells from PBMCs. The receptors were gathered from a man between 18 and 29 years old in good health. Some clones in this sample may be carry-over from other donors' samples.

J is TRBJ2-1 and V is TRBV9; the D gene is possibly TRBD1 (6 bases). Germline CDR1 reads SGDLS; CDR2 reads YYNGEE. This CDR3 contains 15 residues. The V end was cut by 0 bases, the J end by 4 bases, with 11 bases between. The CDR3 spells CASSVDGTRYNEQFF. The CDR3 DNA follows: TGTGCCAGCAGCGTAGATGGGACAAGATACAATGAGCAGTTCTTC.

Note on this clone: The same CDR3 also results from other DNA sequences found in this sample. This chain connects TRBV9 to TRBJ1-1; D gene unclear. The V gene's germline CDR1 is SGDLS and CDR2 YYNGEE. The CDR3 runs to 13 residues. The V gene lost 2 bases and the J gene lost 1 base, with 6 bases spanning the gap. In nucleotides, the CDR3 is TGTGCCAGCAGCGTCACGGAGAACACTGAAGCTTTCTTT. It codes for CASSVTENTEAFF.

The rearrangement joins TRBV11-1 to TRBJ2-3; 8 bases agree with TRBD1. Germline trimming cut 1 base from V and 2 bases from J; bases unmatched to any gene: 5. Germline V gene data show CDR1 as SGHAT and CDR2 as FQDESV (reference sequence). This CDR3 has 16 residues. The CDR3 DNA reads TGTGCCAGCAGCTTAGGACAGGGGACCTACACAGATACGCAGTATTTT. The encoded protein is CASSLGQGTYTDTQYF.

V and J are TRBV9 and TRBJ2-2; TRBD2 aligns across 8 bases. The CDR3 runs to 17 residues. Germline V gene data show CDR1 as SGDLS and CDR2 as YYNGEE. V trimming: 3 bases; J trimming: 2 bases; junction bases outside the gene matches: 9. The CDR3 DNA is TGTGCCAGCAGCGAATCGGTAGCGGGAATAAACACCGGGGAGCTGTTTTTT. Protein product: CASSESVAGINTGELFF.

The chain has TRBV6-1 and TRBJ2-7; D perhaps matches TRBD1 (6 bases). The CDR3 totals 13 residues. Germline V gene lookup returns CDR1 MNHNS and CDR2 SASEGT. V lost 10 bases to trimming and J lost 0 bases, with 13 bases between them. CDR3 DNA: TGTGCCACACTCGACAGGACCTCCTACGAGCAGTACTTC. Its translation: CATLDRTSYEQYF.

The CDR3 nucleotides read TGTGCCAGTCTCCCGGTGGGGGCGGGAGGCGAGCAGTACTTC. It encodes CASLPVGAGGEQYF. The rearrangement links TRBV27 to TRBJ2-7; 8 bases are shared with TRBD2. The length of the CDR3 is 14 residues. Germline trimming cut 9 bases from V and 6 bases from J; bases unmatched to any gene: 13. Germline CDR1 is MNHEY and CDR2 is SMNVEV (reference sequence).

The chain links TRBV27 to TRBJ2-5, with D possibly matching TRBD1 (6 bases). The CDR3 extends over 15 amino acids. With 4 bases removed from V and 1 base from J, the gap between germline ends came to 13 bases. Germline values: CDR1 MNHEY, CDR2 SMNVEV (reference sequence). CDR3 bases: TGTGCCAGCAGTTCCCGACAGGATCTCCAAGAGACCCAGTACTTC. Protein sequence: CASSSRQDLQETQYF.

The chain recombines TRBV13 with TRBJ1-5; no firm D call. CDR3 length: 14 residues. Germline V CDR1 and CDR2: PRHDT, FYEKMQ (reference sequence). V shed 0 bases and J shed 6 bases, with 9 bases lying between them. CDR3 DNA sequence: TGTGCCAGCAGCTTAGGTTCGAACCGTCAGCCCCAGCATTTT. This encodes CASSLGSNRQPQHF.

The DNA of the CDR3 is TGTGCCACCTCTTCGGAGGGACTAGCGGGAGACGAGCAGTACTTC. The encoded protein is CATSSEGLAGDEQYF. The V and J genes are TRBV9 and TRBJ2-7; TRBD2 aligns across 14 bases. J was trimmed by 5 bases and V by 9 bases; bases with no gene match: 10. The CDR3 length is 15 residues. Germline V CDR1 and CDR2: SGDLS, YYNGEE.

The J gene is TRBJ2-3, the V gene TRBV9, with 7 bases aligning to TRBD2. The germline CDR1 and CDR2 sequences are SGDLS and YYNGEE. This CDR3 has 17 amino acids. The V and J ends lost 1 base and 1 base, in that order; junction bases with no gene match: 9. CDR3 residues: CASSVPSPSGRTDTQYF. For the CDR3, the DNA is TGTGCCAGCAGCGTACCCTCCCCTAGCGGACGCACAGATACGCAGTATTTT.

This clone has just one count. The V call is TRBV2, the J call TRBJ2-7; D gene ambiguous. Germline V gene sequence: CDR1 SNHLY, CDR2 FYNNEI. V lost 8 bases, J lost 2 bases, and 13 bases lay in between. This CDR3 region has 13 residues. The CDR3 DNA reads as TGTGCCAGCGTTAAATCCGTGACCTACGAGCAGTACTTC. It codes for CASVKSVTYEQYF.

V gene TRBV7-3 combines with J gene TRBJ2-3; D remains ambiguous. The germline CDR1 and CDR2 sequences are SGHTA and FQGTGA. This CDR3 comprises 15 residues. V dropped 5 bases and J dropped 1 base, with 13 bases sitting between them. CDR3 sequence: CASSLSVDGTDTQYF. DNA of the CDR3: TGTGCCAGCAGCCTCAGCGTGGATGGCACAGATACGCAGTATTTT.

Points on this clone: This sample includes further DNA sequences coding for the same CDR3. The chain is built from TRBV9 and TRBJ2-7; TRBD1 matches at 10 bases. From germline, CDR1 is SGDLS and CDR2 YYNGEE. The V and J ends lost 2 bases and 2 bases, in that order; junction bases with no gene match: 4. The CDR3 is 15 residues long. The CDR3 spells CASSVGGQGTYEQYF. In nucleotides, the CDR3 is TGTGCCAGCAGCGTTGGGGGACAGGGGACCTACGAGCAGTACTTC.

The J gene is TRBJ1-1, the V gene TRBV6-1, with 7 bases that match TRBD1. V lost 4 bases, J lost 6 bases, and 11 bases stayed unmatched. The CDR3 runs to 15 residues. CDR1 MNHNS and CDR2 SASEGT come from the germline V gene. The CDR3 sequence is CASSVYHDRVAEAFF. CDR3 nucleotides: TGTGCCAGCAGTGTATACCACGACAGGGTAGCTGAAGCTTTCTTT.

The chain uses TRBV5-1 and TRBJ2-5; TRBD2 matches 10 bases. The J segment lost 5 bases and the V segment lost 2 bases, leaving 9 bases of the junction unmatched. CDR3 length equals 16 residues. Germline CDR1 is SGHRS and CDR2 is YFSETQ. CDR3 bases: TGCGCCAGCAGCTTTAGGGTAGCGGGAGGCGGCGAGACCCAGTACTTC. This translates into CASSFRVAGGGETQYF.